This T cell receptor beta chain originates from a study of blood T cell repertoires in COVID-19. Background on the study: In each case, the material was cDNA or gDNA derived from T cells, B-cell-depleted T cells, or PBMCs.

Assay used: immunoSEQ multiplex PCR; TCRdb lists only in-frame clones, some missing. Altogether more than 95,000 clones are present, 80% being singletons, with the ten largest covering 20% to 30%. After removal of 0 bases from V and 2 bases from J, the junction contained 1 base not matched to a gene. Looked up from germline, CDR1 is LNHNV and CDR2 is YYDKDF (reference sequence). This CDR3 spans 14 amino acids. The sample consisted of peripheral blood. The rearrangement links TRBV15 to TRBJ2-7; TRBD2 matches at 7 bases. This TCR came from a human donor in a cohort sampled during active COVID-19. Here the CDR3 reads CATSREGGAYEQYF. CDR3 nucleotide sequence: TGTGCCACCAGCAGAGAGGGGGGGGCCTACGAGCAGTACTTC.